What follows is one T cell receptor beta chain and its context. Treatment defined: oral pan-JAK inhibitor, 5-10 mg twice daily. Extracted RNA was reverse transcribed into cDNA, the sequencing template. Generated by immunoSEQ multiplex PCR, the TCRdb table keeps only in-frame clones and is missing some. The table shows some 180,000 clones, with about half occurring only once. The sample is drawn from a study of CD8+ T cells in alopecia areata. Study-wide background: Twice a day, 5 to 10 mg of oral tofacitinib was administered to treated patients. The drug, tofacitinib, lasted 6 to 18 months, followed by 6 months off drug.

V was pared by 0 bases and J by 0 bases, with 12 bases between. CDR3 length equals 17 residues. Germline V lookup: CDR1 LNHNV, CDR2 YYDKDF (reference sequence). The TCR originated in a human donor with alopecia areata. The specimen comprised CD8+ T cells sorted from blood, sampled at roughly week 53, from a patient treated with tofacitinib. The chain links TRBV15 to TRBJ1-5; no clear D gene. CDR3 bases: TGTGCCACCAGCAGAGATCTGGGCAGAACTAGCAATCAGCCCCAGCATTTT. It yields the protein CATSRDLGRTSNQPQHF.